These 8 T cell receptor beta chains share one sample of origin, sequenced in a study of Graves' ophthalmopathy and Graves' hyperthyroidism. The sequenced template was RNA, covering the TCR beta CDR3 region. HTBI-primed first-round RT-PCR preceded second-round multiplex PCR. Via MiXCR, TCRdb re-called the multiplex PCR reads, giving one row per CDR3 protein. Seen here are 400,000 to 450,000 distinct CDR3 sequences, over 20% observed once, and the top ten hold roughly 3%. The sample taken for sequencing was peripheral blood. Receptors originate from a woman under 30 with stable Graves' hyperthyroidism.

The gene calls are TRBV12-5 and TRBJ2-5; D is undetermined. Trimming removed 5 bases at V and 5 bases at J, with 9 bases between. The CDR3 runs to 12 residues. Germline values: CDR1 LGHNT, CDR2 FRNRAP. The CDR3 spells CASGVLWETQYF. The CDR3 DNA sequence: TGTGCTAGTGGTGTCCTATGGGAGACCCAGTACTTC.

This clonotype was seen at least ten times. This may be a read error, as it is one base from a much larger clone. The chain couples TRBV12-3 or TRBV12-4 to TRBJ2-4; D perhaps matches TRBD2 (6 bases). The length of the CDR3 is 17 residues. CDR3 sequence reads: CASSRQRETLAKNIKYF. CDR3 DNA sequence: TGTGCCAGCAGCCGTCAACGGGAGACTTTAGCCAAAAACATTAAGTACTTC.

Ten or more counts support this clonotype. The chain recombines TRBV20-1 with TRBJ1-3, with D uncertain. The CDR3 loop spans 12 amino acids. Germline CDR1 is DFQATT and CDR2 is SNEGSKA (reference sequence). Trimming removed 7 bases at V and 4 bases at J, with 11 bases between. The CDR3 loop reads CSGGPLGNTIYF. The CDR3 DNA reads TGCAGTGGAGGGCCCTTAGGAAACACCATATATTTT.

The chain joins TRBV25-1 to TRBJ1-5; TRBD1 agrees at 9 bases. The V and J ends lost 6 bases and 4 bases, in that order; junction bases with no gene match: 7. The CDR3 loop spans 15 amino acids. Germline CDR1 and CDR2: MGHDK and SYGVNS. The CDR3 nucleotides are TGTGCCAGCAGGAGCGGGACAGGGACAAATCAGCCCCAGCATTTT. This encodes CASRSGTGTNQPQHF.

This clonotype occurred many times. One end of the junction does not line up with germline, which may come from a read error. This chain links TRBV9 with TRBJ2-4; either TRBD1 or TRBD2 may fit D (5 bases each). The CDR3 runs to 16 residues. Per germline, CDR1 SGDLS and CDR2 YYNGEE. CDR3 sequence: CASSVGDGRAKNIKYF. Written as DNA, the CDR3 is TGTGCCAGCAGCGTAGGGGACGGACGAGCCAAAAACATTAAGTACTTC.

There are many counts of this clonotype. The V and J genes are TRBV11-2 and TRBJ1-6; TRBD1 might be the D (5 bases). CDR3 length equals 12 residues. Germline CDR1 and CDR2: SGHAT and FQNNGV. V was clipped by 2 bases and J by 13 bases, with 9 bases between them. The CDR3 loop reads CASSLLGDPLHF. In nucleotides, the CDR3 is TGTGCCAGCAGCTTACTGGGGGACCCCCTCCACTTT. The full variable domain, in which reference TRBV11-2 and TRBJ1-6 provide the parts outside the CDR3, is EAGVAQSPRYKIIEKRQSVAFWCNPISGHATLYWYQQILGQGPKLLIQFQNNGVVDDSQLPKDRFSAERLKGVDSTLKIQPAKLEDSAVYLCASSLLGDPLHFGNGTRLTVT.

This clonotype was seen many times. The chain combines TRBV12-3 or TRBV12-4 with TRBJ2-5; 8 nucleotides align to TRBD1. V shed 2 bases, J shed 9 bases, and the junction held 14 bases outside the gene matches. The CDR3 spans 16 residues. The CDR3 spells CASSLPGTGGLGAQYF. The CDR3 region has the DNA TGTGCCAGCAGTTTACCCGGGACAGGTGGACTTGGGGCCCAGTACTTC.

This clonotype came up many times. The chain links TRBV19 to TRBJ1-2; D remains unclear. CDR3 length: 17 residues. Germline loops: CDR1 LNHDA, CDR2 SQIVND (reference sequence). The ends were cut back, 0 bases at V and 4 bases at J, with 18 bases in the middle. CDR3: CASSIDRAARFGYGYTF. In DNA, the CDR3 is TGTGCCAGTAGTATAGATCGGGCAGCTCGGTTCGGCTATGGCTACACCTTC.